This T cell receptor (beta chain) was identified in a study of Ad26.COV2.S vaccination and SARS-CoV-2 variants. Across the study: Donor was one of the participants in the Ad26.COV2.S arm of the COV1001 trial. By the intramuscular route, Ad26.COV2.S was given once, or twice 56 days apart.

This clone appeared a single time. Only in-frame clones appear in the TCRdb table, and some are missing; sequencing was by immunoSEQ multiplex PCR. The data show 320,000 or so clones, around 90% seen once. The CDR3 contains 13 residues. In germline, CDR1 is WNHNN, CDR2 SYGVQD (reference sequence). V dropped 3 bases and J dropped 3 bases, with 7 bases sitting between them. Treatment specified: 15 to 20 received Ad26.COV2.S at low or high dose, single or two shots; 5 received placebo; per-sample allocation not given. Following the first vaccine or placebo injection, samples were taken on day 63. This person who donated was an adult of 18-55 years in Boston.

The material sequenced was peripheral blood, taken in a trial of Ad26.COV2.S vaccine versus placebo. The receptor was isolated from a person between 18 and 59 years old who received the Ad26.COV2.S COVID-19 vaccine or a placebo. The gene calls are TRBV10-1 and TRBJ2-3; D is unresolved. CDR3 protein: CASSDRPTDTQYF. CDR3 nucleotide sequence: TGCGCCAGCAGTGACCGACCGACAGATACGCAGTATTTT.